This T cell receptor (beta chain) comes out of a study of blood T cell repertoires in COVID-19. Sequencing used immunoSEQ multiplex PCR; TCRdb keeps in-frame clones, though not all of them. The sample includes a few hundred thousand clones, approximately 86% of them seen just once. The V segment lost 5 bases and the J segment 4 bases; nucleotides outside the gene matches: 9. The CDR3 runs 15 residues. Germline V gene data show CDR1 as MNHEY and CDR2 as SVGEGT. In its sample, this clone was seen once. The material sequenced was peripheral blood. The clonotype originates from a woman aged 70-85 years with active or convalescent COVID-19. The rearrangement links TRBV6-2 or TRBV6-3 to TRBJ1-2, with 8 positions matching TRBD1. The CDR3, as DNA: TGTGCCAGCAGTCGTCCCGGGACAGGAGGCTATGGCTACACCTTC. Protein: CASSRPGTGGYGYTF.